These T cell receptor beta chains were read from a single sample in a study of glioma-infiltrating T cells. TCRdb recomputed calls from the multiplex PCR reads with MiXCR, one row per CDR3 protein. The sample holds roughly 350,000 distinct CDR3 sequences, around 45% seen once. Sequenced input: glioma tissue, nonneoplastic brain tissue, or PBMCs (not recorded which). The receptors stem from a human donor with low-grade glioma or glioblastoma, undergoing nonglioma brain surgery, or in good health (not recorded which). Each CDR3 is given with its conserved first and last residue. The order of the fields is clone size, D gene, J gene, V gene, CDR3 protein, CDR3 DNA. A D gene is named only where the DNA matches it firmly. Size is stated for part of the rows, as once, few or many counts, or as a class when the clone is expanded.

clone size: few; D gene: NA; J gene: TRBJ1-5; V gene: TRBV4-1; CDR3 protein: CASSQGPQGQGNQPQHF; CDR3 DNA: TGCGCCAGCAGCCAAGGGCCCCAGGGCCAGGGCAATCAGCCCCAGCATTTT
clone size: NA; D gene: TRBD2; J gene: TRBJ2-1; V gene: TRBV6-1; CDR3 protein: CASSGPGLAGSLHNEKFF; CDR3 DNA: TGTGCCAGCAGTGGACCAGGACTAGCGGGGTCCCTGCACAATGAGAAGTTCTTC
clone size: few; D gene: TRBD1; J gene: TRBJ1-6; V gene: TRBV10-3; CDR3 protein: CAISGTSGGADNSPLHF; CDR3 DNA: TGTGCCATCAGTGGAACGTCAGGGGGCGCGGATAATTCACCCCTCCACTTT
clone size: few; D gene: NA; J gene: TRBJ1-2; V gene: TRBV20-1; CDR3 protein: CSARQVGILYGYTF; CDR3 DNA: TGCAGTGCTAGACAAGTCGGGATTCTCTATGGCTACACCTTC
clone size: NA; D gene: NA; J gene: TRBJ1-5; V gene: TRBV7-2; CDR3 protein: CASSLGRLNEPQHF; CDR3 DNA: TGTGCCAGCAGCTTAGGAAGACTCAACGAGCCCCAGCATTTT
clone size: NA; D gene: NA; J gene: TRBJ2-7; V gene: TRBV29-1; CDR3 protein: CSVGIASYEQYF; CDR3 DNA: TGCAGCGTCGGGATCGCCTCCTACGAGCAGTACTTC
clone size: NA; D gene: TRBD2; J gene: TRBJ2-4; V gene: TRBV28; CDR3 protein: CASKEELAHLGVKNIQYF; CDR3 DNA: TGTGCCAGCAAGGAGGAACTAGCGCACCTGGGGGTCAAAAACATTCAGTACTTC
clone size: many; D gene: TRBD1; J gene: TRBJ1-2; V gene: TRBV20-1; CDR3 protein: CSARAGRGYGYTF; CDR3 DNA: TGCAGTGCTAGAGCAGGCAGGGGGTATGGCTACACCTTC
clone size: NA; D gene: NA; J gene: TRBJ2-7; V gene: TRBV7-9; CDR3 protein: CASSPTGTSYEQYF; CDR3 DNA: TGTGCCAGCAGCCCGACCGGAACCTCCTACGAGCAGTACTTC
clone size: NA; D gene: TRBD1; J gene: TRBJ1-2; V gene: TRBV12-3/TRBV12-4; CDR3 protein: CASSLTGDNYGYTF; CDR3 DNA: TGTGCCAGCAGTCTTACAGGGGATAACTATGGCTACACCTTC
clone size: many; D gene: NA; J gene: TRBJ2-3; V gene: TRBV4-2; CDR3 protein: CASSPVVGRSTDTQYF; CDR3 DNA: TGTGCCAGCAGCCCCGTGGTGGGCAGGAGCACAGATACGCAGTATTTT
clone size: few; D gene: TRBD2; J gene: TRBJ2-1; V gene: TRBV27; CDR3 protein: CASRLAGEGNEQFF; CDR3 DNA: TGTGCCAGCCGCTTAGCGGGAGAGGGCAATGAGCAGTTCTTC
clone size: few; D gene: NA; J gene: TRBJ2-6; V gene: TRBV28; CDR3 protein: CASSLLRSGANVLTF; CDR3 DNA: TGTGCCAGCAGTCTCCTAAGATCTGGGGCCAACGTCCTGACTTTC
clone size: many; D gene: TRBD2; J gene: TRBJ2-1; V gene: TRBV7-2; CDR3 protein: CASSSQSGRAVSNEQFF; CDR3 DNA: TGTGCCAGCAGCTCCCAGAGCGGGAGGGCCGTAAGCAATGAGCAGTTCTTC
clone size: NA; D gene: TRBD1; J gene: TRBJ2-2; V gene: TRBV28; CDR3 protein: CASIDRAGELFF; CDR3 DNA: TGTGCCAGCATCGACAGGGCCGGGGAGCTGTTTTTT
clone size: NA; D gene: TRBD1; J gene: TRBJ2-1; V gene: TRBV7-9; CDR3 protein: CAASETGAYNEQFF; CDR3 DNA: TGTGCCGCCAGCGAGACAGGGGCTTACAATGAGCAGTTCTTC
clone size: NA; D gene: NA; J gene: TRBJ2-7; V gene: TRBV5-1; CDR3 protein: CASSTLYREEQYF; CDR3 DNA: TGCGCCAGCAGCACCCTCTACAGGGAAGAGCAGTACTTC
clone size: NA; D gene: NA; J gene: TRBJ2-5; V gene: TRBV19; CDR3 protein: CASSTNPGTHQPKTQYF; CDR3 DNA: TGTGCCAGTAGTACTAACCCGGGGACGCACCAACCAAAGACCCAGTACTTC
clone size: NA; D gene: NA; J gene: TRBJ1-5; V gene: TRBV20-1; CDR3 protein: CSAHDNNQPQHF; CDR3 DNA: TGCAGTGCGCATGACAACAATCAGCCCCAGCATTTT
clone size: few; D gene: NA; J gene: TRBJ2-7; V gene: TRBV7-2; CDR3 protein: CASSFASSYEQYF; CDR3 DNA: TGTGCCAGCAGCTTCGCTAGTTCCTACGAGCAGTACTTC
clone size: NA; D gene: NA; J gene: TRBJ2-1; V gene: TRBV6-2/TRBV6-3; CDR3 protein: CASSRAGSLNNEQFF; CDR3 DNA: TGTGCCAGCAGTCGCGCGGGTAGTCTTAACAATGAGCAGTTCTTC
clone size: NA; D gene: NA; J gene: TRBJ2-1; V gene: TRBV25-1; CDR3 protein: CASRGATYWQFF; CDR3 DNA: TGTGCCAGCAGGGGGGCTACTTACTGGCAGTTCTTC
clone size: NA; D gene: TRBD2; J gene: TRBJ2-1; V gene: TRBV25-1; CDR3 protein: CASSYPRTSGGMEQFF; CDR3 DNA: TGTGCCAGCAGTTACCCACGGACTAGCGGGGGGATGGAGCAGTTCTTC
clone size: NA; D gene: NA; J gene: TRBJ1-1; V gene: TRBV5-1; CDR3 protein: CASSLFGGNTEAFF; CDR3 DNA: TGCGCCAGCAGCTTGTTCGGGGGAAACACTGAAGCTTTCTTT
clone size: NA; D gene: TRBD1; J gene: TRBJ2-7; V gene: TRBV6-2/TRBV6-3; CDR3 protein: CASSISGTGTYEQYF; CDR3 DNA: TGTGCCAGCAGTATATCCGGGACAGGGACCTACGAGCAGTACTTC
clone size: many; D gene: NA; J gene: TRBJ1-1; V gene: TRBV4-3; CDR3 protein: CASSQDYASTEAFF; CDR3 DNA: TGCGCCAGCAGCCAAGATTACGCTAGCACTGAAGCTTTCTTT
clone size: NA; D gene: NA; J gene: TRBJ2-7; V gene: TRBV27; CDR3 protein: CASGFPTRLGSYEQYF; CDR3 DNA: TGTGCCAGCGGATTTCCGACCCGACTAGGCTCCTACGAGCAGTACTTC
clone size: many; D gene: NA; J gene: TRBJ2-7; V gene: TRBV15; CDR3 protein: CATSRDSLEQYF; CDR3 DNA: TGTGCCACCAGCAGGGACTCGTTGGAGCAGTACTTC
clone size: NA; D gene: TRBD2; J gene: TRBJ2-2; V gene: TRBV20-1; CDR3 protein: CSPQTSGMTGELFF; CDR3 DNA: TGCAGTCCCCAAACTAGCGGGATGACCGGGGAGCTGTTTTTT
clone size: many; D gene: NA; J gene: TRBJ2-7; V gene: TRBV6-1; CDR3 protein: CASSRSGGYEQYF; CDR3 DNA: TGTGCCAGCAGTCGGTCTGGGGGCTACGAGCAGTACTTC
clone size: few; D gene: TRBD1; J gene: TRBJ2-4; V gene: TRBV20-1; CDR3 protein: CSARGSGTGDIQYF; CDR3 DNA: TGCAGTGCTAGAGGGTCCGGGACAGGGGACATTCAGTACTTC
clone size: NA; D gene: TRBD2; J gene: TRBJ2-1; V gene: TRBV19; CDR3 protein: CASSIWRKGGTSGSNEQFF; CDR3 DNA: TGTGCCAGTAGTATCTGGCGCAAGGGCGGGACTAGCGGGAGTAATGAGCAGTTCTTC
clone size: NA; D gene: NA; J gene: TRBJ2-2; V gene: TRBV20-1; CDR3 protein: CSARVSGLTGELFF; CDR3 DNA: TGCAGTGCTAGAGTATCGGGACTCACCGGGGAGCTGTTTTTT
clone size: NA; D gene: NA; J gene: TRBJ1-5; V gene: TRBV20-1; CDR3 protein: CSATGQHSNQPQHF; CDR3 DNA: TGCAGTGCTACAGGACAGCATAGCAATCAGCCCCAGCATTTT
clone size: NA; D gene: NA; J gene: TRBJ1-1; V gene: TRBV7-9; CDR3 protein: CASSPGMWTEAFF; CDR3 DNA: TGTGCCAGCAGCCCGGGAATGTGGACTGAAGCTTTCTTT
clone size: few; D gene: NA; J gene: TRBJ1-1; V gene: TRBV7-9; CDR3 protein: CASSRDGTNTEAFF; CDR3 DNA: TGTGCCAGCAGCCGGGACGGAACGAACACTGAAGCTTTCTTT
clone size: NA; D gene: NA; J gene: TRBJ1-1; V gene: TRBV9; CDR3 protein: CASGTAGAAFF; CDR3 DNA: TGTGCCAGCGGGACGGCAGGGGCAGCTTTCTTT
clone size: NA; D gene: TRBD2; J gene: TRBJ2-1; V gene: TRBV11-2; CDR3 protein: CASSKKREENNEQFF; CDR3 DNA: TGTGCCAGCAGCAAGAAGCGGGAGGAAAACAATGAGCAGTTCTTC
clone size: few; D gene: NA; J gene: TRBJ2-1; V gene: TRBV6-4; CDR3 protein: CASSRSISSYNEQFF; CDR3 DNA: TGTGCCAGCAGCCGTTCAATCAGCTCCTACAATGAGCAGTTCTTC
clone size: few; D gene: NA; J gene: TRBJ2-7; V gene: TRBV20-1; CDR3 protein: CSAPRGSSYEQYF; CDR3 DNA: TGCAGTGCTCCTCGGGGGAGCTCCTACGAGCAGTACTTC
clone size: NA; D gene: NA; J gene: TRBJ1-2; V gene: TRBV10-3; CDR3 protein: CAISESTGGFGYTF; CDR3 DNA: TGTGCCATCAGTGAGTCGACTGGGGGTTTTGGCTACACCTTC
clone size: few; D gene: TRBD1; J gene: TRBJ1-2; V gene: TRBV4-1; CDR3 protein: CASSQAGQGTYGYTF; CDR3 DNA: TGCGCCAGCAGCCAGGCGGGACAGGGAACCTATGGCTACACCTTC
clone size: NA; D gene: NA; J gene: TRBJ2-2; V gene: TRBV6-2/TRBV6-3; CDR3 protein: CASTPWGRTNAGELFF; CDR3 DNA: TGTGCCAGCACCCCTTGGGGACGGACGAACGCCGGGGAGCTGTTTTTT
clone size: many; D gene: NA; J gene: TRBJ1-2; V gene: TRBV6-6; CDR3 protein: CASSYSAANYGYTF; CDR3 DNA: TGTGCCAGCAGTTACTCGGCCGCAAACTATGGCTACACCTTC
clone size: NA; D gene: NA; J gene: TRBJ1-5; V gene: TRBV7-2; CDR3 protein: CASSFGHLNQPQHF; CDR3 DNA: TGTGCCAGCAGCTTCGGTCACCTCAATCAGCCCCAGCATTTT
clone size: many; D gene: NA; J gene: TRBJ1-1; V gene: TRBV20-1; CDR3 protein: CSARDPRGTEAFF; CDR3 DNA: TGCAGTGCTAGAGATCCTCGAGGAACTGAAGCTTTCTTT
clone size: NA; D gene: NA; J gene: TRBJ1-6; V gene: TRBV11-2; CDR3 protein: CASSRKGNNSPLHF; CDR3 DNA: TGTGCCAGCAGCCGGAAGGGAAATAATTCACCCCTCCACTTT
clone size: many; D gene: TRBD2; J gene: TRBJ2-1; V gene: TRBV12-3/TRBV12-4; CDR3 protein: CASTLTSGYNEQFF; CDR3 DNA: TGTGCCAGCACCCTGACTAGCGGGTACAATGAGCAGTTCTTC
clone size: many; D gene: TRBD2; J gene: TRBJ2-5; V gene: TRBV7-9; CDR3 protein: CASSLNSGRRETQYF; CDR3 DNA: TGTGCCAGCAGCTTAAATAGCGGGAGACGAGAGACCCAGTACTTC
clone size: NA; D gene: NA; J gene: TRBJ2-1; V gene: TRBV11-2; CDR3 protein: CASSLGVGWEQFF; CDR3 DNA: TGTGCCAGCAGCCTGGGGGTCGGTTGGGAGCAGTTCTTC
clone size: NA; D gene: NA; J gene: TRBJ1-6; V gene: TRBV7-9; CDR3 protein: CASSWAGDSPLHF; CDR3 DNA: TGTGCCAGCAGCTGGGCAGGGGATTCACCCCTCCACTTT
clone size: NA; D gene: NA; J gene: TRBJ2-1; V gene: TRBV18; CDR3 protein: CASSPRDLALRYEQFF; CDR3 DNA: TGTGCCAGCTCACCCAGGGACCTCGCGCTTCGTTACGAGCAGTTCTTC